This is a list of T cell receptor beta chains from one sample in a study of response to subunit inactivated influenza vaccine. MiXCR, applied by TCRdb to the RT-PCR reads, yields one record per CDR3 protein. The sample lists about 480,000 distinct CDR3 sequences, over 10% occurring once. The sample in question was PBMCs from blood, obtained about 6 weeks after vaccination. These TCRs come from a man aged 50 to 60 who received an inactivated influenza vaccine. The CDR3 runs from the conserved cysteine through the conserved F or W. The order of the fields is D gene, clone size, J gene, V gene, CDR3 DNA, CDR3 protein. The D gene is left open where the match is weak. Some rows mark clone size as missing; the rest say once, few, many or name a class of expanded clone.

d_call: TRBD1
clone_size: NA
j_call: TRBJ1-1
v_call: TRBV28
cdr3_nt: TGTGCCAGCAGTTTACTTCCGGGACAGGGGCATGGTGAAGCTTTCTTT
cdr3_aa: CASSLLPGQGHGEAFF

d_call: NA
clone_size: NA
j_call: TRBJ2-2
v_call: TRBV12-3/TRBV12-4
cdr3_nt: TGTGCCAGCACCATTACAGGCGGGGAGCTGTTTTTT
cdr3_aa: CASTITGGELFF

d_call: TRBD2
clone_size: many
j_call: TRBJ2-7
v_call: TRBV18
cdr3_nt: TGTGCCAGCAGCCCGGGGGGCTACGAGCAGTACTTC
cdr3_aa: CASSPGGYEQYF

d_call: NA
clone_size: NA
j_call: TRBJ2-7
v_call: TRBV27
cdr3_nt: TGTGCCAAGTTTAGTGGGTATGACGAGCAGTACTTC
cdr3_aa: CAKFSGYDEQYF

d_call: TRBD1
clone_size: few
j_call: TRBJ1-6
v_call: TRBV6-2/TRBV6-3
cdr3_nt: TGTGCCAGCAGTTACTCGTATGGGGACAGGGGTTTTAGCTCCTATAATTCACCCCTCCACTTT
cdr3_aa: CASSYSYGDRGFSSYNSPLHF

d_call: TRBD2
clone_size: few
j_call: TRBJ2-1
v_call: TRBV7-3
cdr3_nt: TGTGCCAGCAGCTTAGATAGCGGGAGGGCAACAGGTAATGAGCAGTTCTTC
cdr3_aa: CASSLDSGRATGNEQFF

d_call: TRBD1
clone_size: many
j_call: TRBJ2-7
v_call: TRBV27
cdr3_nt: TGTGCCAGCAGTTTAACCCGACAGGGTCGCGAGCAGTACTTC
cdr3_aa: CASSLTRQGREQYF

d_call: NA
clone_size: NA
j_call: TRBJ1-1
v_call: TRBV6-2/TRBV6-3
cdr3_nt: TGTGCCAGCAGAACACCCGCCTGGGGGTCGACTGAAGCTTTCTTT
cdr3_aa: CASRTPAWGSTEAFF

d_call: NA
clone_size: NA
j_call: TRBJ2-1
v_call: TRBV5-1
cdr3_nt: TGCGCCAGCAGCTTGAACTCCCAGCGGGCCATCTACAATGAGCAGTTCTTC
cdr3_aa: CASSLNSQRAIYNEQFF

d_call: TRBD2
clone_size: few
j_call: TRBJ2-7
v_call: TRBV27
cdr3_nt: TGTGCCAGCAGTATTTCGGCTAGCGGATCCTACGAGCAGTACTTC
cdr3_aa: CASSISASGSYEQYF

d_call: TRBD2
clone_size: NA
j_call: TRBJ2-1
v_call: TRBV25-1
cdr3_nt: TGTGCCAGCAGTGGCGGACTAGCGGGCCTGGCAGGTGAGCAGTTCTTC
cdr3_aa: CASSGGLAGLAGEQFF

d_call: NA
clone_size: NA
j_call: TRBJ1-6
v_call: TRBV7-9
cdr3_nt: TGTGCCAGCCACAGAGAAGGTTCACCCCTCCACTTT
cdr3_aa: CASHREGSPLHF

d_call: TRBD2
clone_size: few
j_call: TRBJ2-3
v_call: TRBV4-3
cdr3_nt: TGCGCCAGCAGCCAAGGTCCTCGGCGGGGGTTTTCCACAGATACGCAGTATTTT
cdr3_aa: CASSQGPRRGFSTDTQYF

d_call: NA
clone_size: many
j_call: TRBJ1-5
v_call: TRBV12-3/TRBV12-4
cdr3_nt: TGTGCCAGCAGTTCGTGGGGTCAGCCCCAGCATTTT
cdr3_aa: CASSSWGQPQHF

d_call: TRBD2
clone_size: few
j_call: TRBJ2-1
v_call: TRBV6-1
cdr3_nt: TGTGCCAGCCTCTCCGGGACTAGCGGAGGTTACAATGAGCAGTTCTTC
cdr3_aa: CASLSGTSGGYNEQFF

d_call: NA
clone_size: NA
j_call: TRBJ2-1
v_call: TRBV9
cdr3_nt: TGTGCCAGCAGCGTAGCTCCGGGGAAGCGTGAGCAGTTCTTC
cdr3_aa: CASSVAPGKREQFF

d_call: TRBD2
clone_size: NA
j_call: TRBJ2-3
v_call: TRBV4-3
cdr3_nt: TGCGCCAGCAGCCAAGCCACTTCTAGCGGGTGCACAGATACGCAGTATTTT
cdr3_aa: CASSQATSSGCTDTQYF

d_call: NA
clone_size: NA
j_call: TRBJ1-1
v_call: TRBV7-9
cdr3_nt: TGTGCCAGCAGCTTGGCAGGATTTAAAATGAACACTGAAGCTTTCTTT
cdr3_aa: CASSLAGFKMNTEAFF

d_call: NA
clone_size: NA
j_call: TRBJ2-4
v_call: TRBV4-2
cdr3_nt: TGTGCCAGCAGCCGAAGTAAGGCTAGTGAAAACATTCAGTACTTC
cdr3_aa: CASSRSKASENIQYF

d_call: TRBD1
clone_size: NA
j_call: TRBJ1-1
v_call: TRBV29-1
cdr3_nt: TGCAGCGCTATCCTCCGGGACAGCAAGAACACTGAAGCTTTCTTT
cdr3_aa: CSAILRDSKNTEAFF

d_call: TRBD2
clone_size: NA
j_call: TRBJ2-1
v_call: TRBV10-3
cdr3_nt: TGTGCCATCAGAAGCGGGAGGGCTCCTAACTCAGCCTACAATGAGCAGTTCTTC
cdr3_aa: CAIRSGRAPNSAYNEQFF

d_call: NA
clone_size: NA
j_call: TRBJ1-5
v_call: TRBV5-1
cdr3_nt: TGCGCCAGCAGCTTAAGGGGCAGTCTCGGTCAGCCCCAGCATTTT
cdr3_aa: CASSLRGSLGQPQHF